These 15 T cell receptor beta chains were sequenced from one sample in a study of T cell repertoires in cytomegalovirus infection. TCRdb passed the reads through MiXCR, listing each CDR3 protein once. Of about 130,000 distinct CDR3 sequences in the sample, less than 9.5% were seen once. Sample: PBMCs. These receptors all stem from a human donor in good health (CMV status not recorded). Some clones in this sample may be carry-over from other donors' samples.

This clonotype was found many times. The gene calls are TRBV11-2 and TRBJ2-5; D tentatively reads TRBD1 or TRBD2 (6 bases each). The CDR3 totals 15 residues. Trimming took off 4 bases at V and 4 bases at J, with 16 bases between the two ends. The germline gives CDR1 SGHAT, CDR2 FQNNGV. The DNA of the CDR3 is TGTGCCAGCAGCTCCGTAGGGGGGCTGAGAGAGACCCAGTACTTC. This translates into CASSSVGGLRETQYF.

At least ten counts were recorded for this clonotype. The chain has TRBV28 and TRBJ1-2; D is unclear. This CDR3 comprises 13 residues. Germline CDR1 and CDR2: MDHEN and SYDVKM. V was shortened by 1 base and J by 5 bases, with 8 bases between the two germline ends. In DNA form, the CDR3 reads TGTGCCAGCAGTTTATCCGCAGATTATGGCTACACCTTC. Translated, it gives CASSLSADYGYTF.

This clonotype was found many times. This chain links TRBV6-6 with TRBJ2-7; D remains ambiguous. CDR3 size: 13 residues. V lost 7 bases to trimming and J lost 3 bases, with 13 bases between them. The germline CDR1 and CDR2 sequences are MNHNY and SVGAGI (reference sequence). CDR3 in amino acids: CASNLEAHYEQYF. The DNA for the CDR3 is TGTGCCAGCAACCTAGAAGCGCACTACGAGCAGTACTTC.

The chain carries TRBV28 and TRBJ2-1; 7 positions agree with TRBD2. CDR1 MDHEN and CDR2 SYDVKM come from the germline V gene. The CDR3 loop spans 13 amino acids. V lost 6 bases to trimming and J lost 8 bases; unmatched junction nucleotides: 7. The CDR3 region has the DNA TGTGCCAGCAGCATCGGGGGGAGCGATGAGCAGTTCTTC. Its protein product is CASSIGGSDEQFF.

The chain links TRBV12-3 or TRBV12-4 to TRBJ2-3; 8 bases are a match to TRBD1. V shed 5 bases and J 3 bases; nucleotides not matched to a gene: 4. This CDR3 comprises 14 residues. Here the CDR3 reads CASSVRQGTDTQYF. CDR3 in DNA: TGTGCCAGCAGTGTAAGACAGGGGACAGATACGCAGTATTTT.

This clonotype has at least ten counts. This sequence joins TRBV6-6 and TRBJ2-6; 7 bases map to TRBD2. The V and J ends lost 2 bases and 12 bases, in that order; junction bases with no gene match: 13. Germline-derived CDR1 and CDR2 are MNHNY and SVGAGI (reference sequence). CDR3 length equals 16 residues. CDR3 DNA sequence: TGTGCCAGCAGTTACAGGGGCGCGGGAGCAGAGTTCGTCCTGACTTTC. It specifies CASSYRGAGAEFVLTF.

This clonotype was detected ten times or more. The chain links TRBV7-8 to TRBJ1-6; D possibly corresponds to TRBD1 (5 bases). Germline-derived CDR1 and CDR2 are SGHVS and FQNEAQ. This CDR3 has 16 residues. V was shortened by 2 bases and J by 5 bases, with 13 bases between the two germline ends. CDR3 sequence (DNA): TGTGCCAGCAGCTTATCTAGAAAGGGGAATAATTCACCCCTCCACTTT. This sequence encodes CASSLSRKGNNSPLHF.

The table lists this clonotype with many counts. J is TRBJ1-1 and V is TRBV12-3 or TRBV12-4; 7 bases map to TRBD1. Losses at the gene ends were 6 bases for V and 4 bases for J; bases not matched to a gene: 14. The CDR3 is made up of 16 amino acids. The CDR3 is CASSRPAGGGFTEAFF. In DNA, the CDR3 is TGTGCCAGCAGCCGTCCTGCAGGGGGTGGATTCACTGAAGCTTTCTTT.

This clonotype was seen ten or more times. This chain links TRBV11-1 with TRBJ2-2; possible D gene TRBD1, 6 bases. The CDR3 length is 15 residues. Looked up from germline, CDR1 is SGHAT and CDR2 is FQDESV (reference sequence). V was cut by 4 bases and J by 5 bases, with 14 bases left in between. CDR3 sequence: CASSSTRTETGELFF. The CDR3 nucleotides read TGTGCCAGCAGCTCTACGCGGACAGAGACCGGGGAGCTGTTTTTT. The full variable domain, in which reference TRBV11-1 and TRBJ2-2 provide the parts outside the CDR3, is EAEVAQSPRYKITEKSQAVAFWCDPISGHATLYWYRQILGQGPELLVQFQDESVVDDSQLPKDRFSAERLKGVDSTLKIQPAELGDSAMYLCASSSTRTETGELFFGEGSRLTVL.

The CDR3 sequence: CASSHGGGASYGYTF. The CDR3 coding sequence is TGTGCCAGCAGCCACGGGGGAGGGGCGAGCTATGGCTACACCTTC. The rearrangement uses TRBV7-9 and TRBJ1-2; possibly TRBD1 for D (5 bases). Per the germline V gene, CDR1 is SEHNR and CDR2 is FQNEAQ (reference sequence). Trimming stripped 5 bases from V and 4 bases from J, with 17 bases between. The CDR3 sequence is 15 residues long.

This clonotype was found a few times. The V call is TRBV12-3 or TRBV12-4, the J call TRBJ1-1; a weak D match, TRBD1 (5 bases). The V end was cut by 7 bases, the J end by 2 bases, with 11 bases between. The CDR3 runs to 13 residues. In DNA form, the CDR3 reads TGTGCCAGCACGGGGGGTCCCAACACTGAAGCTTTCTTT. This translates into CASTGGPNTEAFF.

The chain joins TRBV30 to TRBJ2-3, with D uncertain. Between the trimmed V and J ends, which lost 3 bases and 3 bases, there was a span of 7 bases. The CDR3 sequence is 12 residues long. Germline V gene sequence: CDR1 GTSNPN, CDR2 SVGIG (reference sequence). CDR3 nucleotides: TGTGCCTGGAGCCCAGGAACAGATACGCAGTATTTT. Its translation is CAWSPGTDTQYF. Complete variable domain (other parts from reference TRBV30 and TRBJ2-3): SQTIHQWPATLVQPVGSPLSLECTVEGTSNPNLYWYRQAAGRGLQLLFYSVGIGQISSEVPQNLSASRPQDRQFILSSKKLLLSDSGFYLCAWSPGTDTQYFGPGTRLTVL.

This clonotype was seen once. The DNA of the CDR3 is TGCAGCGTCAGGGGGGACAGAACTTCCTACGAGCAGTACTTC. Translated, it gives CSVRGDRTSYEQYF. The J gene is TRBJ2-7, the V gene TRBV29-1; the D gene is possibly TRBD1 (7 bases). The V gene's germline CDR1 is SQVTM and CDR2 ANQGSEA. The CDR3 is 14 amino acids. V lost 6 bases, J lost 1 base, and 16 bases lay in between.

This clonotype was counted many times. The chain couples TRBV19 to TRBJ1-1; 8 nucleotides align to TRBD1. Trimming removed 3 bases from V and 5 bases from J; junction bases left unmatched: 14. Per germline, CDR1 LNHDA and CDR2 SQIVND (reference sequence). This CDR3 contains 17 residues. The CDR3 nucleotides are TGTGCCAGTAGTATTCGGTTTGGCAGGGGGCGAAAAACTGAAGCTTTCTTT. Protein: CASSIRFGRGRKTEAFF.

This clonotype was detected ten times or more. This rearrangement joins TRBV4-2 to TRBJ1-6; D uncertain. This CDR3 spans 15 amino acids. Germline CDR1 is LGHNA and CDR2 is YNFKEQ. Deletions cut 0 bases from V and 7 bases from J, with 10 bases between. As DNA, the CDR3 is TGTGCCAGCAGCCAAGACTCGGATGGGAATTCACCCCTCCACTTT. It yields the protein CASSQDSDGNSPLHF.